The 17 T cell receptor beta chains below were found in one sample sequenced in a study of blood T cell repertoires in COVID-19. Profiling relied on immunoSEQ multiplex PCR, and the TCRdb table lists in-frame clones only, not all of them. The table has roughly 430,000 clones, about 88% seen once. Sequencing input: PBMCs or T cells enriched from blood (not recorded which). Every receptor here comes from a woman aged 18-29 years who had been exposed to COVID-19.

V and J are TRBV2 and TRBJ1-4; D unresolved. The CDR3 contains 15 residues. Germline assignment: CDR1 SNHLY and CDR2 FYNNEI. The V end lost 6 bases, the J end lost 8 bases, and 19 bases lay between the germline ends. CDR3 protein: CASRISGHPREKLFF. The CDR3 DNA reads TGTGCCAGCAGGATTTCCGGCCACCCGAGGGAAAAACTGTTTTTT.

The chain combines TRBV15 with TRBJ1-3, with D maybe TRBD1 (5 bases). This CDR3 is built from 15 residues. V lost 5 bases, J lost 2 bases, and 13 bases lay in between. Germline V gene data show CDR1 as LNHNV and CDR2 as YYDKDF (reference sequence). CDR3 sequence (DNA): TGTGCCACCAGCCGACCAGGGTTCCCTGGAAACACCATATATTTT. It yields the protein CATSRPGFPGNTIYF.

The rearrangement uses TRBV12-3 or TRBV12-4 and TRBJ2-3, with D perhaps TRBD2 (5 bases). V was shortened by 11 bases and J by 4 bases, with 13 bases between the two germline ends. This CDR3 contains 12 residues. The CDR3 loop reads CAVGGDADTQYF. In DNA form, the CDR3 reads TGTGCCGTAGGAGGAGATGCAGATACGCAGTATTTT.

This chain links TRBV11-2 with TRBJ2-7; 7 bases align to TRBD2. Germline CDR1 is SGHAT and CDR2 is FQNNGV. The CDR3 has 16 amino acids. Germline trimming cut 3 bases from V and 3 bases from J; bases unmatched to any gene: 11. CDR3 bases: TGTGCCAGCAGCTTGGGGGGGGTTTCGGGACTCTACGAGCAGTACTTC. Amino acids: CASSLGGVSGLYEQYF.

This sequence joins TRBV5-3 and TRBJ2-7, with TRBD1 matching 7 bases. TRBV5-3 belongs to the ORF category, with a function that is uncertain. V shed 3 bases and J 2 bases; nucleotides not matched to a gene: 5. This CDR3 spans 14 amino acids. CDR3 sequence reads: CARSSPGQTYEQYF. The DNA for the CDR3 is TGTGCCAGAAGCTCACCGGGACAGACCTACGAGCAGTACTTC.

This chain joins TRBV28 and TRBJ1-2; 12 bases agree with TRBD1. V lost 5 bases and J lost 8; bases outside the gene matches: 9. Germline V gives CDR1 MDHEN, CDR2 SYDVKM. The CDR3 loop spans 15 amino acids. The CDR3 sequence: CASSPPGQGAGGYTF. In DNA, the CDR3 is TGTGCCAGCAGTCCGCCGGGACAGGGGGCTGGGGGCTACACCTTC.

V is TRBV28 and J is TRBJ2-3, with 13 bases identical to TRBD2. CDR3 length: 16 amino acids. CDR1 and CDR2 from the germline V gene are MDHEN and SYDVKM. With 2 bases clipped from V and 5 bases from J, the junction kept 4 bases outside the gene matches. Here the CDR3 DNA reads TGTGCCAGCAGTTTAACTAGCGGGGGGGCCGGAGATACGCAGTATTTT. It is translated as CASSLTSGGAGDTQYF.

The chain joins TRBV6-5 to TRBJ2-7; D may be TRBD1 (5 bases). V was clipped by 2 bases and J by 6 bases, with 14 bases between them. Germline CDR1 reads MNHEY; CDR2 reads SVGAGI. CDR3 length: 14 residues. CDR3 DNA: TGTGCCAGCAGTTACAGGGTTGGCCAGGGCGAGCAGTACTTC. It is translated as CASSYRVGQGEQYF.

This chain uses TRBV24-1 with TRBJ2-2; 9 bases fit TRBD1. In germline, CDR1 is KGHDR, CDR2 SFDVKD. J gave up 4 bases and V 0 bases, and 5 bases lay outside the gene matches. CDR3 length: 17 amino acids. The CDR3 sequence is CATSDLYGTGTTGELFF. In DNA form, the CDR3 reads TGTGCCACCAGTGATTTGTACGGGACAGGGACCACCGGGGAGCTGTTTTTT.

V gene TRBV11-2 combines with J gene TRBJ1-1; D unclear. The CDR3 length is 14 residues. Germline CDR1 is SGHAT and CDR2 is FQNNGV. The ends were cut back, 0 bases at V and 4 bases at J, with 9 bases in the middle. The CDR3 loop reads CASSLEHLVTEAFF. CDR3 nucleotides: TGTGCCAGCAGCTTAGAACATCTCGTCACTGAAGCTTTCTTT.

The chain employs TRBV3-1 (or the pseudogene TRBV3-2) and TRBJ1-4; no definite D call. This CDR3 contains 13 residues. From germline, CDR1 is LGHDT and CDR2 YNNKEL (reference sequence). V was clipped by 0 bases and J by 8 bases, with 7 bases between them. CDR3 nucleotide sequence: TGTGCCAGCAGCCAAGATGGTAGAGAAAAACTGTTTTTT. It translates to CASSQDGREKLFF.

This chain joins TRBV7-6 and TRBJ1-6; TRBD1 matches at 8 bases. CDR1 and CDR2 (germline): SGHVS, FNYEAQ. The CDR3 has 15 amino acids. J gave up 8 bases and V 5 bases, and 8 bases lay outside the gene matches. The CDR3 DNA reads TGTGCCAGCAGCCGTAGAGGACAGGGATATTCACCCCTCCACTTT. Its protein is CASSRRGQGYSPLHF. Together with reference TRBV7-6 and TRBJ1-6, the CDR3 gives the full variable domain: GAGVSQSPRYKVTKRGQDVALRCDPISGHVSLYWYRQALGQGPEFLTYFNYEAQQDKSGLPNDRFSAERPEGSISTLTIQRTEQRDSAMYRCASSRRGQGYSPLHFGNGTRLTVT.

V gene TRBV25-1 combines with J gene TRBJ2-7; the D is unclear. V was pared by 1 base and J by 4 bases, with 8 bases between. CDR3 size: 13 residues. Per the germline V gene, CDR1 is MGHDK and CDR2 is SYGVNS. The CDR3 DNA reads as TGTGCCAGCAGTGAATTTGCGAGGTACGAGCAGTACTTC. Translation gives CASSEFARYEQYF.

The chain recombines TRBV12-3 or TRBV12-4 with TRBJ2-7; 8 positions match TRBD1. The CDR3 runs 13 residues. V was clipped by 3 bases and J by 3 bases; unmatched bases: 1. The CDR3 nucleotides are TGTGCCAGCAGTTTCGACAGGGGCTACGAGCAGTACTTC. Translating gives CASSFDRGYEQYF.

The chain employs TRBV12-3 or TRBV12-4 and TRBJ2-3; no clear D gene. The V and J ends lost 3 bases and 8 bases respectively, with 12 bases between them. CDR3 length equals 13 residues. CDR3 DNA: TGTGCCAGCAGTTTCCGAACCGGGTTTACGCAGTATTTT. It codes for CASSFRTGFTQYF.

The V and J genes are TRBV7-2 and TRBJ2-7; 9 bases align to TRBD1. The J segment lost 1 base and the V segment lost 1 base, leaving 2 bases of the junction unmatched. CDR1 is SGHTA and CDR2 is FQGNSA in the germline V gene. This CDR3 spans 15 amino acids. The CDR3 region is CASSLGDRASYEQYF. The CDR3 DNA reads TGTGCCAGCAGCTTAGGGGACAGGGCGTCCTACGAGCAGTACTTC.

This chain links TRBV6-5 with TRBJ1-6; no reliable D call. Trimming left V 3 bases short and J 7 bases short, with 10 bases between. This CDR3 has 14 residues. The V gene's germline CDR1 is MNHEY and CDR2 SVGAGI. CDR3 sequence (DNA): TGTGCCAGCAGTTATGGGCAAGTCAATTCACCCCTCCACTTT. Translating it yields CASSYGQVNSPLHF.